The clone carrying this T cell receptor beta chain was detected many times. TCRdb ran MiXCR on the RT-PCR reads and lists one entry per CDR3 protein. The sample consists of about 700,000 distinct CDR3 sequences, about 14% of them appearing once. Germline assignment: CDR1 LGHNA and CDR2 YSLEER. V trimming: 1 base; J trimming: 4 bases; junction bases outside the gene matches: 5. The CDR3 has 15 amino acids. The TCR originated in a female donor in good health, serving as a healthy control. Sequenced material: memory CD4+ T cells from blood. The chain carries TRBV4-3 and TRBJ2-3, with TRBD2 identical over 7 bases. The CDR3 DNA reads TGCGCCAGCAGCCAAGCGACTAGCATCTCAGATACGCAGTATTTT. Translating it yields CASSQATSISDTQYF.